These 18 T cell receptor beta chains were all obtained from the same sample, sequenced in a study of blood T cells in healthy people across ages. Using a J-beta primer mix together with a sample-barcoded 5' primer, a second PCR was run for about 7 to 12 cycles. TCRdb ran MiXCR on the 5' RACE reads and lists one entry per CDR3 protein. This sample yields 1 million or so distinct CDR3 sequences, of which roughly a quarter are seen a single time; about 0.8% belongs to the top ten. The data also belong to a second study, concerning T cells of mothers and their children.

Input material: blood. Receptors originate from a girl aged 2 to 10 in good health.

The chain joins TRBV6-2 or TRBV6-3 to TRBJ2-5, with 7 nucleotides matching TRBD1. CDR1 and CDR2 (germline): MNHEY, SVGEGT. The CDR3 contains 16 residues. V lost 5 bases, J lost 1 base, and 10 bases stayed unmatched. The CDR3 is CASSPPVSGGQETQYF. The CDR3, as DNA: TGTGCCAGCAGTCCTCCGGTGTCAGGGGGCCAAGAGACCCAGTACTTC.

The table lists this clonotype with many counts. This chain links TRBV14 with TRBJ2-7; 10 nucleotides line up with TRBD1. The CDR3 is made up of 16 amino acids. V was clipped by 8 bases and J by 7 bases; unmatched bases: 17. Germline CDR1 and CDR2: SGHDN and FVKESK. CDR3 sequence (DNA): TGTGCCAGCGGACCCGTCACGGGACAGGGGTATCGGGAGCAGTACTTC. It yields the protein CASGPVTGQGYREQYF.

The rearrangement joins TRBV7-3 to TRBJ2-1; no clear D. Germline lookup yields CDR1 SGHTA and CDR2 FQGTGA. The CDR3 is 15 amino acids. Trimming took 1 base from V and 7 from J, leaving 14 bases between them. In DNA, the CDR3 is TGTGCCAGCAGCTTAAGGGCAGGTACTTGGAATGAGCAGTTCTTC. Protein: CASSLRAGTWNEQFF.

This clonotype has more than one count but fewer than ten. The chain couples TRBV28 to TRBJ2-3; 7 bases align to TRBD2. This CDR3 region has 16 residues. Germline trimming cut 6 bases from V and 6 bases from J; bases unmatched to any gene: 15. Per the germline V gene, CDR1 is MDHEN and CDR2 is SYDVKM. As DNA, the CDR3 is TGTGCCAGCAGACCTCTAGAGCGGGATATAACTGATACGCAGTATTTT. This codes for CASRPLERDITDTQYF. Filled out from reference TRBV28 and TRBJ2-3, the complete variable domain reads DVKVTQSSRYLVKRTGEKVFLECVQDMDHENMFWYRQDPGLGLRLIYFSYDVKMKEKGDIPEGYSVSREKKERFSLILESASTNQTSMYLCASRPLERDITDTQYFGPGTRLTVL.

J is TRBJ2-3 and V is TRBV14; 11 nucleotides match TRBD2. The germline gives CDR1 SGHDN, CDR2 FVKESK. This CDR3 spans 16 amino acids. The trim removed 3 bases at V and 3 bases at J, leaving 5 bases unmatched. CDR3 residues: CASSHIAGGPTDTQYF. In DNA, the CDR3 is TGTGCCAGCAGCCATATAGCGGGAGGGCCGACAGATACGCAGTATTTT.

This clonotype was counted many times. The V gene is TRBV29-1, the J gene TRBJ2-3; D assignment may be TRBD1 or TRBD2 (5 bases each). The length of the CDR3 is 12 residues. V shed 3 bases and J shed 5 bases, with 9 bases lying between them. Germline V gives CDR1 SQVTM, CDR2 ANQGSEA. The CDR3 coding sequence is TGCAGCGTTGAGGGTGGGGGAGATACGCAGTATTTT. This sequence encodes CSVEGGGDTQYF.

This clonotype was picked up a small number of times. This chain uses TRBV29-1 with TRBJ2-7; a weak D match, TRBD2 (6 bases). V lost 0 bases and J 4 bases, leaving 25 bases between the germline ends. CDR1 and CDR2 (germline): SQVTM, ANQGSEA. CDR3 length equals 18 residues. CDR3 DNA: TGCAGCGTTGAAGATCCTGGATTGGGAGGCAAGTCGACTTACGAGCAGTACTTC. This codes for CSVEDPGLGGKSTYEQYF.

The V gene is TRBV20-1, the J gene TRBJ1-6, with 8 bases fitting TRBD1. The germline V gene encodes CDR1 DFQATT and CDR2 SNEGSKA (reference sequence). V lost 2 bases, J lost 6 bases, and 9 bases stayed unmatched. The CDR3 loop spans 16 amino acids. The CDR3 reads CSARFAQGAFNSPLHF. In nucleotides, the CDR3 is TGCAGTGCTAGATTCGCTCAGGGGGCGTTTAATTCACCCCTCCACTTT.

This chain uses TRBV18 with TRBJ2-5, with 12 bases matching TRBD2. V lost 6 bases to trimming and J lost 4 bases; unmatched junction nucleotides: 9. Germline V gene sequence: CDR1 KGHSH, CDR2 LQKENI. The CDR3 runs 16 residues. The CDR3, as DNA: TGTGCCAGCTCCCCCTTTGGACTAGCGGGAATAGAGACCCAGTACTTC. Protein sequence: CASSPFGLAGIETQYF.

V is TRBV28 and J is TRBJ2-5; TRBD1 aligns across 11 bases. CDR1 MDHEN and CDR2 SYDVKM come from the germline V gene. CDR3 length equals 13 residues. J was trimmed by 14 bases and V by 3 bases; bases with no gene match: 8. CDR3 nucleotides: TGTGCCAGCAGTTTTCTTACCGGGACAGGGGGATACTTC. Translated: CASSFLTGTGGYF.

This clonotype occurred a few times. The chain uses TRBV12-3 or TRBV12-4 and TRBJ2-1; D ambiguous. The CDR3 covers 12 residues. The V end lost 6 bases, the J end lost 7 bases, and 10 bases lay between the germline ends. CDR3 sequence (DNA): TGTGCCAGCAGCATAAGTGGGAATGAGCAGTTCTTC. It yields the protein CASSISGNEQFF.

The chain has TRBV5-1 and TRBJ2-1, with 8 bases aligning to TRBD1. V lost 2 bases to trimming and J lost 5 bases; unmatched junction nucleotides: 12. The CDR3 contains 17 residues. CDR1 and CDR2 from the germline V gene are SGHRS and YFSETQ. The CDR3 sequence is CASSLPRDRSTNNEQFF. The CDR3 DNA is TGCGCCAGCAGCTTACCCCGGGACAGGAGTACCAACAATGAGCAGTTCTTC.

This clonotype has just a few counts. This chain joins TRBV5-1 and TRBJ1-4; D is ambiguous. Trimming removed 6 bases at V and 5 bases at J, with 11 bases between. The CDR3 consists of 13 residues. Germline-derived CDR1 and CDR2 are SGHRS and YFSETQ. CDR3: CASNFGRNEKLFF. The CDR3 nucleotides are TGCGCCAGCAACTTTGGCAGGAATGAAAAACTGTTTTTT.

This clonotype was recorded many times. The CDR3 DNA is TGTGCCAGCAGCCCACAACCCCACTACGAGCAGTACTTC. Its translation: CASSPQPHYEQYF. V usage is TRBV9 and J usage is TRBJ2-7; D is unclear. The germline CDR1 and CDR2 sequences are SGDLS and YYNGEE. V lost 4 bases and J lost 3, with 11 bases in between. CDR3 length: 13 residues.

V is TRBV7-9 and J is TRBJ2-2, with D unclear. Germline CDR1 SEHNR, CDR2 FQNEAQ (reference sequence). V was trimmed by 0 bases and J by 3 bases, leaving 8 bases between them. The CDR3 is 15 residues long. This CDR3 is CASSLASTYTGELFF. CDR3 DNA: TGTGCCAGCAGCTTAGCGTCAACTTACACCGGGGAGCTGTTTTTT.

The chain links TRBV4-1 to TRBJ1-1; D unclear. Germline CDR1 and CDR2: MGHRA and YSYEKL. The CDR3 contains 13 residues. V gave up 0 bases and J gave up 6 bases, with 8 bases separating them. CDR3 DNA sequence: TGCGCCAGCAGCCAAGATGAGATAGCTGAAGCTTTCTTT. It is translated as CASSQDEIAEAFF.

The rearrangement uses TRBV4-1 and TRBJ2-1; 7 bases match TRBD2. V was pared by 0 bases and J by 0 bases, with 5 bases of the junction left unmatched. Germline V gene lookup returns CDR1 MGHRA and CDR2 YSYEKL. The CDR3 is 17 residues long. CDR3 in amino acids: CASSQETLADSYNEQFF. CDR3 nucleotides: TGCGCCAGCAGCCAAGAAACTCTAGCGGACTCCTACAATGAGCAGTTCTTC.

The chain links TRBV11-2 to TRBJ2-5; D uncertain. This CDR3 is 16 amino acids long. Deletions cut 5 bases from V and 1 base from J, with 17 bases between. Per the germline V gene, CDR1 is SGHAT and CDR2 is FQNNGV. The CDR3 spells CASSPFSFLGQETQYF. The CDR3 DNA reads as TGTGCCAGCAGCCCTTTCTCCTTTCTAGGCCAAGAGACCCAGTACTTC.